The rows below give T cell receptor beta chains drawn from one sample of a study of blood T cells in healthy people across ages. Using its own MiXCR run on the 5' RACE reads, TCRdb lists one record per CDR3 protein. The sample contains around 520,000 distinct CDR3 sequences, around 27% of which appear only once. These data were also reused for a study on T cells of mothers and their children.

The sequenced sample was blood. The receptors shown here come from a boy younger than 10 in good health. The CDR3 runs from the conserved cysteine through the conserved F or W. Each record gives: D gene, J gene, CDR3 length, clone size, V gene, CDR3 protein, CDR3 DNA. A D gene is named only where the DNA matches it firmly. Rows give clone size only sometimes, using once, few, many, or a class for an expanded clone.

D gene: -; J gene: TRBJ2-3; CDR3 length: 13; clone size: -; V gene: TRBV29-1; CDR3 protein: CSVVQPSSFGQYF; CDR3 DNA: TGCAGCGTTGTCCAGCCCTCCTCTTTCGGGCAGTATTTT
D gene: -; J gene: TRBJ2-6; CDR3 length: 13; clone size: -; V gene: TRBV20-1; CDR3 protein: CSARVSGANVLTF; CDR3 DNA: TGCAGTGCTAGAGTCTCTGGGGCCAACGTCCTGACTTTC
D gene: TRBD1; J gene: TRBJ1-2; CDR3 length: 15; clone size: -; V gene: TRBV9; CDR3 protein: CASSGQGTRPYGYTF; CDR3 DNA: TGTGCCAGCAGCGGACAGGGAACTCGACCGTATGGCTACACCTTC
D gene: TRBD2; J gene: TRBJ2-4; CDR3 length: 14; clone size: few; V gene: TRBV4-3; CDR3 protein: CASSPGGGLNIQYF; CDR3 DNA: TGCGCCAGCAGCCCCGGGGGGGGCCTAAACATTCAGTACTTC
D gene: TRBD2; J gene: TRBJ2-5; CDR3 length: 15; clone size: -; V gene: TRBV5-5; CDR3 protein: CASSPWRGVQETQYF; CDR3 DNA: TGTGCCAGCAGCCCCTGGCGGGGGGTCCAAGAGACCCAGTACTTC
D gene: TRBD1; J gene: TRBJ2-1; CDR3 length: 14; clone size: few; V gene: TRBV12-3/TRBV12-4; CDR3 protein: CASRGQGVFNEQFF; CDR3 DNA: TGTGCCAGCAGGGGACAGGGGGTTTTCAATGAGCAGTTCTTC
D gene: -; J gene: TRBJ2-5; CDR3 length: 14; clone size: -; V gene: TRBV10-3; CDR3 protein: CAIRRTATQETQYF; CDR3 DNA: TGTGCCATCAGGAGGACAGCTACTCAAGAGACCCAGTACTTC
D gene: TRBD2; J gene: TRBJ2-3; CDR3 length: 17; clone size: -; V gene: TRBV5-1; CDR3 protein: CASSSYQTSGVTDTQYF; CDR3 DNA: TGCGCCAGCAGCTCCTACCAGACTAGCGGGGTTACAGATACGCAGTATTTT
D gene: -; J gene: TRBJ2-7; CDR3 length: 14; clone size: many; V gene: TRBV3-1; CDR3 protein: CASSQGRQGYEQYF; CDR3 DNA: TGTGCCAGCAGCCAAGGTAGACAAGGGTACGAGCAGTACTTC
D gene: -; J gene: TRBJ1-5; CDR3 length: 15; clone size: -; V gene: TRBV10-3; CDR3 protein: CAISGEDSPNQPQHF; CDR3 DNA: TGTGCCATCAGTGGGGAGGACAGCCCGAATCAGCCCCAGCATTTT
D gene: TRBD2; J gene: TRBJ2-7; CDR3 length: 16; clone size: -; V gene: TRBV7-2; CDR3 protein: CASSWGLAGDPYEQYF; CDR3 DNA: TGTGCCAGCAGCTGGGGACTAGCGGGGGACCCGTACGAGCAGTACTTC
D gene: -; J gene: TRBJ2-1; CDR3 length: 13; clone size: -; V gene: TRBV6-6; CDR3 protein: CASSYTLYNEQFF; CDR3 DNA: TGTGCCAGCAGTTATACCCTGTACAATGAGCAGTTCTTC
D gene: -; J gene: TRBJ2-7; CDR3 length: 18; clone size: few; V gene: TRBV7-2; CDR3 protein: CASSAATLTRRAGVEQYF; CDR3 DNA: TGTGCCAGCAGCGCAGCAACTCTAACCCGGAGGGCCGGGGTCGAGCAGTACTTC
D gene: TRBD1; J gene: TRBJ1-1; CDR3 length: 17; clone size: few; V gene: TRBV7-2; CDR3 protein: CASSLALQTGLNTEAFF; CDR3 DNA: TGTGCCAGCAGCTTAGCGCTCCAGACAGGGTTGAACACTGAAGCTTTCTTT